This entry lists 8 T cell receptor beta chains sequenced from one sample in a study of cytomegalovirus exposure and HLA in healthy donors. This PCR relied on a set of 60 Vbeta primers and 13 Jbeta primers. Using immunoSEQ multiplex PCR, the repertoire was profiled, and TCRdb retains in-frame clones only, with some absent. This repertoire shows about 110,000 clones, around 79% found once; its top ten account for 1% to 1.5%. Sample: PBMCs. Receptors were obtained from a young woman in good health and CMV-seronegative.

V and J are TRBV4-2 and TRBJ2-7; 9 nucleotides align to TRBD1. The germline V gene has CDR1 LGHNA and CDR2 YNFKEQ. V trimming: 5 bases; J trimming: 3 bases; junction bases outside the gene matches: 8. The CDR3 totals 15 residues. CDR3 amino acids: CASSAGTGYYYEQYF. The CDR3 nucleotides are TGTGCCAGCAGCGCCGGGACAGGGTACTACTACGAGCAGTACTTC.

The V and J genes are TRBV30 and TRBJ2-7; D is perhaps TRBD1 (7 bases). Deletions cut 8 bases from V and 2 bases from J, with 10 bases between. Germline V gene sequence: CDR1 GTSNPN, CDR2 SVGIG (reference sequence). The CDR3 sequence is 11 residues long. CDR3: CAGGTAYEQYF. The CDR3 nucleotides read TGTGCCGGAGGGACAGCCTACGAGCAGTACTTC.

This clone came up a few times. The genes are TRBV6-5 and TRBJ2-6; D is undetermined. V was trimmed by 7 bases and J by 0 bases, leaving 10 bases between them. Germline V gene sequence: CDR1 MNHEY, CDR2 SVGAGI. The CDR3 covers 15 residues. The CDR3 reads CASTSPSSGANVLTF. DNA of the CDR3: TGTGCCAGCACGTCCCCGAGCTCTGGGGCCAACGTCCTGACTTTC.

The V and J genes are TRBV4-1 and TRBJ2-1, with 12 nucleotides matching TRBD2. The J segment lost 5 bases and the V segment lost 3 bases, leaving 8 bases of the junction unmatched. Looked up from germline, CDR1 is MGHRA and CDR2 is YSYEKL. The CDR3 loop spans 17 amino acids. This CDR3 reads CASSQVLLAGGNNEQFF. Written as DNA, the CDR3 is TGCGCCAGCAGCCAGGTCCTACTAGCGGGGGGCAACAATGAGCAGTTCTTC.

This chain uses TRBV2 with TRBJ2-7, with TRBD2 as a possible D gene (6 bases). Germline V gene sequence: CDR1 SNHLY, CDR2 FYNNEI. Trimming left V 0 bases short and J 6 bases short, with 21 bases between. The CDR3 is 17 amino acids. The CDR3 nucleotides are TGTGCCAGCAGTGAAGCCAGCCTACGGGGGTGGGTACGCGAGCAGTACTTC. Its protein product is CASSEASLRGWVREQYF.

This chain connects TRBV28 to TRBJ1-5; possible D gene TRBD1, 5 bases. The ends were cut back, 2 bases at V and 7 bases at J, with 15 bases in the middle. The CDR3 is made up of 15 amino acids. The germline V gene has CDR1 MDHEN and CDR2 SYDVKM. CDR3 in amino acids: CASSLGGALGQPQHF. The CDR3 nucleotides read TGTGCCAGCAGTTTAGGAGGGGCATTGGGACAGCCCCAGCATTTT.

The chain combines TRBV28 with TRBJ2-7; 7 bases align to TRBD2. The CDR3 is 15 amino acids. Germline CDR1 is MDHEN and CDR2 is SYDVKM. J gave up 0 bases and V 5 bases, and 7 bases lay outside the gene matches. As DNA, the CDR3 is TGTGCCAGCAGTCCCTGGGGGGGAGGCTCCTACGAGCAGTACTTC. This codes for CASSPWGGGSYEQYF.

The V call is TRBV27, the J call TRBJ1-2; no reliable D call. V lost 4 bases and J lost 4, with 10 bases in between. Germline values: CDR1 MNHEY, CDR2 SMNVEV (reference sequence). The CDR3 extends over 13 amino acids. This CDR3 is CASSSHGSYGYTF. The CDR3 nucleotides are TGTGCCAGCAGTTCACACGGGAGCTATGGCTACACCTTC.